Shown below are 11 T cell receptor beta chains from a single sample sequenced in a study of response to subunit inactivated influenza vaccine. TCRdb passed the RT-PCR reads through MiXCR, listing each CDR3 protein once. Among 750,000 to 850,000 distinct CDR3 sequences listed, less than 20% were seen once. Sequencing was performed on PBMCs from blood, taken around 5 days after vaccination. Every receptor here comes from a man aged 50 or older who received an inactivated influenza vaccine.

This clonotype has just a few counts. This chain links TRBV10-3 with TRBJ2-5, with 7 nucleotides matching TRBD1. This CDR3 is built from 15 residues. The V segment lost 0 bases and the J segment 1 base; nucleotides outside the gene matches: 2. Germline V gene data show CDR1 as ENHRY and CDR2 as SYGVKD. The CDR3 loop reads CAISESGQLQETQYF. CDR3 DNA sequence: TGTGCCATCAGTGAGTCGGGACAGCTCCAAGAGACCCAGTACTTC.

The chain has TRBV20-1 and TRBJ1-2, with D tentatively TRBD1 (5 bases). The CDR3 has 14 amino acids. Germline CDR1 reads DFQATT; CDR2 reads SNEGSKA (reference sequence). Trimming stripped 0 bases from V and 1 base from J, with 9 bases between. The CDR3 nucleotides read TGCAGTGCTAGAGATTTCAGGGATAACTATGGCTACACCTTC. Protein product: CSARDFRDNYGYTF.

About this clonotype itself: At one end, the junction sequence differs from germline, possibly due to a read error. The chain's CDR3 is CSLFRANYGFTF. The CDR3 DNA is TGCAGCCTATTCCGGGCCAACTATGGCTTCACCTTC. The chain has TRBV29-1 and TRBJ1-2; no reliable D call. The CDR3 length is 12 residues. Germline V gene sequence: CDR1 SQVTM, CDR2 ANQGSEA.

This clonotype has ten or more counts. The J gene is TRBJ2-3, the V gene TRBV7-2; maybe TRBD2 (6 bases). Germline CDR1 SGHTA, CDR2 FQGNSA. CDR3 length: 15 residues. Trimming cost V 7 bases and J 7 bases, with 21 bases left between them. The chain's CDR3 is CASTPEVGRIYTQYF. Written as DNA, the CDR3 is TGTGCCAGCACCCCCGAGGTCGGGAGAATATATACGCAGTATTTT.

This clonotype was seen repeatedly, ten times or more. The chain carries TRBV27 and TRBJ2-7; possible D gene TRBD1, 5 bases. CDR1 and CDR2 from the germline V gene are MNHEY and SMNVEV (reference sequence). The CDR3 is 13 residues long. V dropped 2 bases and J dropped 2 bases, with 7 bases sitting between them. CDR3 sequence: CASSLTGPYEQYF. The CDR3 DNA sequence: TGTGCCAGCAGTTTAACAGGTCCCTACGAGCAGTACTTC.

A few counts support this clonotype. The CDR3 reads CSARAGSSAQYF. The CDR3 DNA reads as TGCAGTGCTAGAGCAGGGTCTAGCGCGCAGTACTTC. The chain employs TRBV20-1 and TRBJ2-7, with D possibly matching TRBD2 (6 bases). Between the trimmed V and J ends, which lost 1 base and 9 bases, there was a span of 13 bases. The CDR3 is 12 residues long. Germline CDR1 and CDR2: DFQATT and SNEGSKA (reference sequence).

Comments on this clonotype: Just one base apart from a much larger clone, this may be a read error. This chain connects TRBV4-3 to TRBJ2-7, with 9 bases matching TRBD1. From germline, CDR1 is LGHNA and CDR2 YSLEER. CDR3 length: 20 amino acids. V lost 0 bases to trimming and J lost 2 bases; unmatched junction nucleotides: 17. The CDR3 sequence: CASSQDIQTGGPRGPYEQYF. CDR3 nucleotides: TGCGCCAGCAGCCAAGATATTCAAACAGGGGGCCCGAGAGGACCCTACGAGCAGTACTTC.

A few counts support this clonotype. The chain combines TRBV2 with TRBJ2-1; D remains unclear. The CDR3 loop spans 15 amino acids. Trimming shortened V by 6 bases and J by 4 bases, and 16 bases separated the two germline ends. CDR1 SNHLY and CDR2 FYNNEI come from the germline V gene. CDR3 sequence reads: CASRADGSTYNEQFF. The CDR3 nucleotides read TGTGCCAGCAGAGCAGACGGGTCAACTTACAATGAGCAGTTCTTC.

This clonotype was seen just once. This chain links TRBV14 with TRBJ2-5, with D hard to call. From germline, CDR1 is SGHDN and CDR2 FVKESK. The CDR3 has 14 amino acids. The V end lost 2 bases, the J end lost 7 bases, and 14 bases lay between the germline ends. The CDR3 bases are TGTGCCAGCAGCCAACTCCAGGCGTCAGGGACCCAGTACTTC. This encodes CASSQLQASGTQYF.

This chain links TRBV7-9 with TRBJ2-1; 8 bases agree with TRBD1. CDR1 is SEHNR, CDR2 FQNEAQ, per germline (reference sequence). This CDR3 spans 14 amino acids. J was trimmed by 5 bases and V by 4 bases; bases with no gene match: 4. DNA of the CDR3: TGTGCCAGCAGCTGGGGGACAGGACACAATGAGCAGTTCTTC. It is translated as CASSWGTGHNEQFF.

The chain employs TRBV7-2 and TRBJ2-5; unclear D gene. The germline V gene has CDR1 SGHTA and CDR2 FQGNSA. This CDR3 has 14 amino acids. Trimming took 1 base from V and 2 from J, leaving 8 bases between them. As DNA, the CDR3 is TGTGCCAGCAGCTTAGTCGAGGTACAAGAGACCCAGTACTTC. Protein: CASSLVEVQETQYF.